This T cell receptor beta chain stems from a study of control samples from healthy donors and cancer patients. The method was immunoSEQ multiplex PCR; TCRdb's version includes in-frame clones alone and lacks a portion of them. Here the sample spans approximately 86,000 clones, about 85% being singletons. CDR1 and CDR2 (germline): MGHRA, YSYEKL. Trimming removed 1 base from V and 0 bases from J, with 9 bases in between. This CDR3 spans 15 amino acids. The material sequenced was blood. The chain employs TRBV4-1 and TRBJ1-2; D gene unclear. The origin of this receptor is a woman aged 40 to 49 in good health. The DNA of the CDR3 is TGCGCCAGCAGCCAAGGTGAAGCCGCTAACTATGGCTACACCTTC. Protein product: CASSQGEAANYGYTF.